The 10 T cell receptor beta chains in this list originate from one sample, sequenced in a study of T cell responses to AZD1222 COVID-19 vaccine. Method: immunoSEQ multiplex PCR; TCRdb's copy keeps in-frame clones and lacks some. The sample includes tens of thousands of clones, roughly 90% of them seen just once. The sequences come from peripheral blood, collected 28 days after the second AZD1222 dose. Receptors originate from an adult who received the AZD1222 COVID-19 vaccine.

V usage is TRBV7-9 and J usage is TRBJ1-5; possible D gene TRBD1, 6 bases. Germline CDR1 and CDR2: SEHNR and FQNEAQ (reference sequence). The CDR3 sequence is 15 residues long. V lost 5 bases, J lost 9 bases, and 20 bases lay in between. CDR3 amino acids: CASSPDSPQGGPQHF. DNA of the CDR3: TGTGCCAGCAGCCCGGACAGCCCCCAGGGTGGGCCCCAGCATTTT.

This clone was counted once. The CDR3 here is CAWQGGNTIYF. CDR3 bases: TGTGCCTGGCAGGGTGGAAACACCATATATTTT. The chain has TRBV30 and TRBJ1-3, with a weak D call TRBD1 (5 bases). The CDR3 has 11 residues. Germline loops: CDR1 GTSNPN, CDR2 SVGIG (reference sequence). Trimming removed 5 bases from V and 3 bases from J, with 5 bases in between.

The chain links TRBV7-9 to TRBJ2-7; tentative D call: TRBD2 (5 bases). V was cut by 5 bases and J by 5 bases, with 16 bases left in between. The CDR3 is 14 amino acids. Per the germline V gene, CDR1 is SEHNR and CDR2 is FQNEAQ (reference sequence). The CDR3 DNA reads as TGTGCCAGCAGCCCCTCCATCTCCGGGGACGAGCAGTACTTC. Amino acid sequence: CASSPSISGDEQYF.

The rearrangement joins TRBV5-6 to TRBJ2-5, with a tentative D call TRBD2 (6 bases). The length of the CDR3 is 13 residues. Germline assignment: CDR1 SGHDT and CDR2 YYEEEE. V was shortened by 5 bases and J by 5 bases, with 13 bases between the two germline ends. CDR3 coding DNA: TGTGCCAGCAGGGTGGCGGGGTTGGAGACCCAGTACTTC. The encoded protein is CASRVAGLETQYF.

The chain links TRBV6-2 or TRBV6-3 to TRBJ2-5; TRBD2 agrees at 12 bases. V was pared by 4 bases and J by 1 base, with 4 bases of the junction left unmatched. The CDR3 runs 16 residues. Germline CDR1 MNHEY, CDR2 SVGEGT. The CDR3 reads CASSSGLAGFQETQYF. CDR3 coding DNA: TGTGCCAGCAGTTCCGGACTAGCGGGGTTCCAAGAGACCCAGTACTTC.

The chain couples TRBV27 to TRBJ1-1, with TRBD1 as a possible D gene (5 bases). V lost 2 bases, J lost 5 bases, and 15 bases lay in between. CDR1 and CDR2 (germline): MNHEY, SMNVEV (reference sequence). This CDR3 region has 15 residues. CDR3 bases: TGTGCCAGCAGTTTAAACTCCGGGACCGGAACTGAAGCTTTCTTT. Translation: CASSLNSGTGTEAFF.

For the CDR3, the DNA is TGTGCCAGCAGTTTCCGGCCCTTCAGTCAGACCCAGTACTTC. Translating gives CASSFRPFSQTQYF. The rearrangement links TRBV27 to TRBJ2-5; D is unresolved. The CDR3 runs to 14 residues. The V end was cut by 3 bases, the J end by 6 bases, with 14 bases between. Germline V gene lookup returns CDR1 MNHEY and CDR2 SMNVEV (reference sequence).

This clone occurred once. The chain couples TRBV19 to TRBJ2-2, with 9 bases that match TRBD1. The CDR3 is 16 amino acids. Germline CDR1 LNHDA, CDR2 SQIVND (reference sequence). After removal of 5 bases from V and 4 bases from J, the junction contained 8 bases not matched to a gene. CDR3 amino acids: CASSLGTGTGTGELFF. The DNA of the CDR3 is TGTGCCAGTAGTCTAGGGACAGGGACAGGCACCGGGGAGCTGTTTTTT.

The genes are TRBV5-1 and TRBJ2-7; 8 bases match TRBD1. V shed 0 bases, J shed 3 bases, and the junction held 5 bases outside the gene matches. The CDR3 is 15 residues long. The V gene's germline CDR1 is SGHRS and CDR2 YFSETQ. As DNA, the CDR3 is TGCGCCAGCAGCTTGGGGGGACAGGCGCTCTACGAGCAGTACTTC. This encodes CASSLGGQALYEQYF.

The chain has TRBV7-3 and TRBJ2-1; tentative D call: TRBD2 (7 bases). Trimming took 5 bases from V and 6 from J, leaving 11 bases between them. CDR3 length: 13 amino acids. Germline CDR1 is SGHTA and CDR2 is FQGTGA. The CDR3 loop reads CASSARGPNEQFF. In DNA, the CDR3 is TGTGCCAGCAGCGCGCGGGGGCCCAATGAGCAGTTCTTC.